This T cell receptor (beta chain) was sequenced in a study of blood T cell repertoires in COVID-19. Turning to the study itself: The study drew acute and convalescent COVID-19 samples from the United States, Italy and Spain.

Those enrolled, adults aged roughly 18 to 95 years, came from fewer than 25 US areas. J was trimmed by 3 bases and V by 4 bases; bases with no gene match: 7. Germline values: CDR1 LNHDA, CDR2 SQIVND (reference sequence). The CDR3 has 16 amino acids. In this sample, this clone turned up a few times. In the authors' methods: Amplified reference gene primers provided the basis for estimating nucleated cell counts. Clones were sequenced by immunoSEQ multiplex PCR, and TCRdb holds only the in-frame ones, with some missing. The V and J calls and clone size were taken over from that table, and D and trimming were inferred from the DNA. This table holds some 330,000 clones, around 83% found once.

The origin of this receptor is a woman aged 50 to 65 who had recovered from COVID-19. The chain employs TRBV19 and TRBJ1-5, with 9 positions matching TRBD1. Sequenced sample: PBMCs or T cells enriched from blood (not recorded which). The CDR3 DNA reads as TGTGCCAGTAGTAGCTTGGACAGGGGTTTCAATCAGCCCCAGCATTTT. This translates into CASSSLDRGFNQPQHF.